Listed below are T cell receptor beta chains from one sample, sequenced in a study of shared clonotypes between healthy human individuals. Libraries were prepared by immunoSEQ multiplex PCR; TCRdb keeps only in-frame clonotypes and omits some of them. This sample carries some 2,000,000 clones, 85% to 95% of them seen once, and the ten largest clones take more than 0.1%. The source material was naive CD4+ T cells sorted from blood. The source is a man between 18 and 29 years old in good health. Both conserved end residues are part of each CDR3. A D gene is named only where the DNA matches it firmly. A row's size may be missing; if present it is once, few, many or a size class.

d_call j_call v_call clone_size cdr3_nt cdr3_aa
NA TRBJ1-2 TRBV23-1 NA TGCGCCAGCACCCGACGGGACGCCGATAACTATGGCTACACCTTC CASTRRDADNYGYTF
TRBD1 TRBJ2-7 TRBV29-1 NA TGCAGCGCAAGCAAGCCGGGACAGGGAACCTACGAGCAGTACTTC CSASKPGQGTYEQYF
NA TRBJ1-3 TRBV7-9 NA TGTGCCAGCAGGAGTAACAGGGCGACCGGAAACACCATATATTTT CASRSNRATGNTIYF
NA TRBJ2-7 TRBV30 NA TGTGCCTGGAGCCCTATCGTGGGCGAGCAGTACTTC CAWSPIVGEQYF
TRBD1 TRBJ2-7 TRBV5-8 NA TGTGCCAGCAGACTGGGACAGTCCCCCTACGAGCAGTACTTC CASRLGQSPYEQYF
NA TRBJ1-6 TRBV18 few TGTGCCAGCTCACCACCGGGAGGGTCACCCCTCCACTTT CASSPPGGSPLHF
NA TRBJ1-2 TRBV9 NA TGTGCCAGCAGCGCCCAGGTGGGGTCCTATGGCTACACCTTC CASSAQVGSYGYTF
NA TRBJ2-3 TRBV6-5 NA TGTGCCAGCATTCCCTCGGGACTCCGCACAGATACGCAGTATTTT CASIPSGLRTDTQYF
NA TRBJ1-2 TRBV6-6 NA TGTGCCAGCAGTCCCGGATCTGCCTATGGCTACACCTTC CASSPGSAYGYTF
NA TRBJ1-4 TRBV4-3 NA TGCGCCAGCAGCGAAAGGGCGCGGGGTGAAAAACTGTTTTTT CASSERARGEKLFF
TRBD1 TRBJ2-7 TRBV7-8 NA TGTGCCAGCAGCCCGGGGTTGGGACAGGTTTACGAGCAGTACTTC CASSPGLGQVYEQYF
NA TRBJ2-2 TRBV11-2 once TGTGCCAGCAGCCCCCGGGACACCAACACCGGGGAGCTGTTTTTT CASSPRDTNTGELFF
TRBD2 TRBJ2-7 TRBV6-1 NA TGTGCCAGCATATATAGCGGGGGGTCCGGCTACGAGCAGTACTTC CASIYSGGSGYEQYF
NA TRBJ1-6 TRBV2 NA TGTGCCAGCAGTAGCTCGAGTTCACCCCTCCACTTT CASSSSSSPLHF
NA TRBJ1-5 TRBV7-2 NA TGTGCCAGCAGCTTTTTTAGTCAGCCCCAGCATTTT CASSFFSQPQHF
NA TRBJ1-4 TRBV5-1 NA TGCGCCAGCAGCTTGGAGGGGACGACTAATGAAAAACTGTTTTTT CASSLEGTTNEKLFF
TRBD1 TRBJ1-4 TRBV6-1 NA TGTGCCAGCAAGTTCGGGAGGGGGCTAGAAAAACTGTTTTTT CASKFGRGLEKLFF
NA TRBJ1-1 TRBV2 NA TGTGCCAGCAGGAACAAGAACACTGAAGCTTTCTTT CASRNKNTEAFF
NA TRBJ2-1 TRBV30 NA TGTGCCTGGTCACAGAAGGGTGAGCAGTTCTTC CAWSQKGEQFF
NA TRBJ2-5 TRBV20-1 few TGCAGTGCTGGACGGGAGACCCAGTACTTC CSAGRETQYF
NA TRBJ1-6 TRBV29-1 NA TGCAGCGCCCTTACCGGGATTGATAATTCACCCCTCCACTTT CSALTGIDNSPLHF
NA TRBJ1-5 TRBV28 NA TGTGCCAGCAACATGGGGGGGCCTAATCAGCCCCAGCATTTT CASNMGGPNQPQHF
NA TRBJ1-4 TRBV11-3 NA TGTGCCAGCAGCTCCAATTTTCACCCGCTGGGTGAAAAACTGTTTTTT CASSSNFHPLGEKLFF
NA TRBJ1-1 TRBV28 NA TGTGCCAGCAGTTTACCCCCACCTGGGGACACTGAAGCTTTCTTT CASSLPPPGDTEAFF
NA TRBJ1-3 TRBV9 NA TGTGCCAGCAGCGTATTTGAGGGAGCTGGAAACACCATATATTTT CASSVFEGAGNTIYF
NA TRBJ2-1 TRBV9 NA TGTGCCAGCAGCGTAACCGGGACTGCTTACAATGAGCAGTTCTTC CASSVTGTAYNEQFF
NA TRBJ1-5 TRBV7-6 NA TGTGCCAGCAGCTCCCAATCTTCAAATCAGCCCCAGCATTTT CASSSQSSNQPQHF
TRBD2 TRBJ2-1 TRBV5-1 NA TGCGCCAGCAGCTTGGATTGGGCGGGAGGAGCTGAGCAGTTCTTC CASSLDWAGGAEQFF
NA TRBJ2-7 TRBV5-1 NA TGCGCCAGCAGCCCCAGACCGGGGTCCTACGAGCAGTACTTC CASSPRPGSYEQYF
NA TRBJ2-2 TRBV5-1 once TGCGCCAGCAGCTTGGGGCAGGGCGGGACCGGGGAGCTGTTTTTT CASSLGQGGTGELFF
NA TRBJ2-7 TRBV4-1 NA TGCGCCAGCAGCCAAGAATCCGGTTACGAGCAGTACTTC CASSQESGYEQYF
TRBD1 TRBJ1-6 TRBV2 NA TGTGCCAGCAGGCGGACAGGGGTTAATTCACCCCTCCACTTT CASRRTGVNSPLHF
NA TRBJ2-3 TRBV7-2 NA TGTGCCAGCAGCAACCGGGACTTGCAGTATTTT CASSNRDLQYF
NA TRBJ2-1 TRBV9 NA TGTGCCAGCAGCCCCCAGGTCAGCGGACTTCTTTGGGATGAGCAGTTCTTC CASSPQVSGLLWDEQFF
NA TRBJ1-4 TRBV30 NA TGTGCCTGGCTCCGGAGGACTGCCGATGAAAAACTGTTTTTT CAWLRRTADEKLFF
TRBD2 TRBJ2-7 TRBV4-1 NA TGCGCCAGCAGCCAAGATTTTGGGACTAGCGGGATCAGATTCTCCTACGAGCAGTACTTC CASSQDFGTSGIRFSYEQYF
NA TRBJ1-1 TRBV5-1 once TGCGCCAGCAGCTTGCGTACTGCAAACACTGAAGCTTTCTTT CASSLRTANTEAFF